In its sample, the clone carrying this T cell receptor beta chain was seen many times. This entry comes from a study of control samples from healthy donors and cancer patients. Clones were sequenced by immunoSEQ multiplex PCR, and TCRdb holds only the in-frame ones, with some missing. This sample has about 410,000 clones, with approximately 90% found just once. The CDR3 has 14 residues. The V gene lost 0 bases and the J gene lost 3 bases, with 9 bases spanning the gap. CDR1 GTSNPN and CDR2 SVGIG come from the germline V gene (reference sequence). This rearrangement joins TRBV30 to TRBJ1-5; no definite D call. The sample consisted of PBMCs. The sequence was collected from a man aged 40-49 years with head and neck cancer. The CDR3 protein is CAWSVRGFNQPQHF. As DNA, the CDR3 is TGTGCCTGGAGTGTTCGGGGTTTCAATCAGCCCCAGCATTTT.